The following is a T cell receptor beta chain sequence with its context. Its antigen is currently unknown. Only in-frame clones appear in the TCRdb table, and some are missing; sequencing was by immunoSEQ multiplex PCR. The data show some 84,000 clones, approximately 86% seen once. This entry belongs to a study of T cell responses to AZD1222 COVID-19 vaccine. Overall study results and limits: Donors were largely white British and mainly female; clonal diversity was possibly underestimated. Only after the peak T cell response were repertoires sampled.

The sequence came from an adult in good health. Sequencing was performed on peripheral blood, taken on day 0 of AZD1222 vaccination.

This CDR3 is CASRTAGANVLTF. DNA for the CDR3: TGTGCCAGCAGGACGGCAGGGGCCAACGTCCTGACTTTC. The chain uses TRBV6-5 and TRBJ2-6; no clear D gene. The CDR3 has 13 amino acids. Germline values: CDR1 MNHEY, CDR2 SVGAGI. V was cut by 6 bases and J by 4 bases, with 7 bases left in between.